The rows below give T cell receptor beta chains drawn from one sample of a study of T cell repertoires in cytomegalovirus infection. Antigen specificity for these receptors is unknown. TCRdb re-called the reads through MiXCR, storing one row per CDR3 protein. The table includes about 500,000 distinct CDR3 sequences, about 33% detected once. The sample consisted of cultured PBMCs, taken from culture after CMV antigen stimulation. These receptors originate from a human donor in good health (CMV status not recorded). Some clones in this sample may be carry-over from other donors' samples. The CDR3 runs from the conserved cysteine through the conserved F or W. The D gene is left open where the match is weak. Size values are once, few and many counts, or a class for expanded clones, and some rows have none.

j_call d_call clone_size v_call cdr3_aa cdr3_nt
TRBJ1-1 . . TRBV5-3 CASSTLLDSEAFF TGTGCCAGCAGTACCTTATTGGACAGTGAAGCTTTCTTT
TRBJ1-5 . . TRBV12-3/TRBV12-4 CASSFWGGGMGLLGQPQHF TGTGCCAGCAGTTTCTGGGGGGGGGGGATGGGGTTATTGGGGCAGCCCCAGCATTTT
TRBJ2-5 . . TRBV24-1 CATSEPGGGETQYF TGTGCCACCAGTGAGCCGGGTGGAGGGGAGACCCAGTACTTC
TRBJ2-1 . few TRBV4-1 CASSAREENEQFF TGCGCCAGCAGCGCCAGGGAAGAGAATGAGCAGTTCTTC
TRBJ2-7 . . TRBV6-2/TRBV6-3 CASSYGNFYEQYF TGTGCCAGCAGTTACGGGAACTTCTACGAGCAGTACTTC
TRBJ1-1 . few TRBV28 CASSLPDSQGAFF TGTGCCAGCAGTCTCCCCGACAGCCAGGGAGCTTTCTTT
TRBJ1-5 . . TRBV28 CASSLISQPQHF TGTGCCAGCAGTCTTATAAGTCAGCCCCAGCATTTT
TRBJ2-3 TRBD1 few TRBV10-3 CAISVRDREGNTQYF TGTGCCATCAGTGTCCGGGACAGGGAAGGAAATACGCAGTATTTT
TRBJ2-5 . . TRBV15 CATSSPDQETQYF TGTGCCACCAGCAGTCCGGACCAAGAGACCCAGTACTTC
TRBJ2-2 . . TRBV29-1 CSAERLGSASGELFF TGCAGCGCTGAACGTCTCGGATCAGCTTCCGGGGAGCTGTTTTTT
TRBJ2-1 . few TRBV7-4 CASSQGQYNEQFF TGTGCCAGCAGCCAGGGACAATACAATGAGCAGTTCTTC
TRBJ1-5 TRBD1 . TRBV12-5 CASGPWAGGIQPQHF TGTGCTAGTGGTCCCTGGGCAGGGGGTATTCAGCCCCAGCATTTT
TRBJ2-3 TRBD2 . TRBV7-2 CASSQLAGSDTQYF TGTGCCAGCAGCCAACTAGCGGGATCAGATACGCAGTATTTT
TRBJ2-5 . . TRBV27 CASSFLPSEIQETQYF TGTGCCAGCAGTTTTCTCCCCTCGGAAATCCAAGAGACCCAGTACTTC
TRBJ2-3 . . TRBV7-3 CASSPSLLSTDTQYF TGTGCCAGCAGCCCCTCCTTACTTAGCACAGATACGCAGTATTTT
TRBJ2-2 . once TRBV30 CAWRPSLNTGELFF TGTGCCTGGAGGCCTAGCTTAAACACCGGGGAGCTGTTTTTT
TRBJ2-1 TRBD2 . TRBV6-2/TRBV6-3 CASSTGPGRGGNEQFF TGTGCCAGCAGTACGGGACCTGGACGCGGGGGTAATGAGCAGTTCTTC
TRBJ1-1 TRBD1 . TRBV10-3 CASTGTGDWVNTEAFF TGTGCCAGTACCGGGACAGGGGATTGGGTGAACACTGAAGCTTTCTTT
TRBJ2-7 TRBD2 few TRBV6-5 CASSPGLAGFYEQYF TGTGCCAGCAGTCCCGGACTAGCGGGATTCTACGAGCAGTACTTC
TRBJ2-2 . few TRBV20-1 CSARSVLANTGELFF TGCAGTGCTAGGAGTGTACTAGCAAACACCGGGGAGCTGTTTTTT
TRBJ1-1 . many TRBV7-2 CASTKSGAEAFF TGTGCCAGCACCAAAAGTGGGGCTGAAGCTTTCTTT
TRBJ2-5 TRBD2 few TRBV7-2 CASSPLLGTSGTKKETQYF TGTGCCAGCAGCCCCCTCCTTGGGACTAGCGGGACCAAGAAAGAGACCCAGTACTTC
TRBJ2-3 . once TRBV29-1 CSGRDSGADTQYF TGCAGCGGTCGGGACTCCGGCGCAGATACGCAGTATTTT
TRBJ1-1 . few TRBV30 CAWSVTANTEAFF TGTGCCTGGAGTGTGACAGCTAACACTGAAGCTTTCTTT
TRBJ1-4 . few TRBV6-1 CASSMGGVTEKLFF TGTGCCAGCTCCATGGGGGGTGTAACTGAAAAACTGTTTTTT
TRBJ2-1 TRBD2 . TRBV7-2 CASTDSGATYNEQFF TGTGCCAGCACCGATAGCGGGGCCACCTACAATGAGCAGTTCTTC
TRBJ1-2 . . TRBV10-3 CAIIAAGNYGYTF TGTGCCATCATAGCGGCAGGGAACTATGGCTACACCTTC
TRBJ2-6 . few TRBV28 CASSGPGTGANVLTF TGTGCCAGCAGTGGCCCGGGTACTGGGGCCAACGTCCTGACTTTC
TRBJ2-5 . . TRBV12-3/TRBV12-4 CASSLRPSPMTQYF TGTGCCAGCAGTTTGCGGCCCAGCCCTATGACCCAGTACTTC
TRBJ2-7 TRBD2 many TRBV7-2 CASSLAAGAGEQYF TGTGCCAGCAGCTTGGCGGCGGGAGCGGGGGAGCAGTACTTC
TRBJ2-7 TRBD1 . TRBV6-1 CASSLGQGRNEQYF TGTGCCAGCAGTTTAGGACAGGGGCGCAACGAGCAGTACTTC
TRBJ2-5 . many TRBV7-9 CASSLGEQETQYF TGTGCCAGCAGCTTAGGAGAACAAGAGACCCAGTACTTC
TRBJ1-3 . . TRBV6-6 CASSTLDGNTIYF TGTGCCAGCAGCACCCTCGACGGAAACACCATATATTTT
TRBJ2-1 . few TRBV6-2/TRBV6-3 CASSRQTGTPAYNEQFF TGTGCCAGCAGTCGACAAACCGGGACTCCCGCCTACAATGAGCAGTTCTTC
TRBJ2-1 . few TRBV27 CASSLFRGLRGSYNEQFF TGTGCCAGCAGTTTATTCCGGGGTCTGAGGGGCTCCTACAATGAGCAGTTCTTC
TRBJ2-3 . few TRBV28 CASSSAQGTDTQYF TGTGCCAGCAGTTCCGCACAGGGCACAGATACGCAGTATTTT
TRBJ1-3 . . TRBV4-1 CASSQGPRGSWDTIYF TGCGCCAGCAGCCAAGGCCCAAGGGGATCCTGGGACACCATATATTTT
TRBJ2-3 . . TRBV6-5 CASRLLDTQYF TGTGCCAGCAGACTGTTGGATACGCAGTATTTT
TRBJ2-5 TRBD2 . TRBV11-2 CASSLEPTSGSETQYF TGTGCCAGCAGCTTAGAACCGACTAGCGGGAGTGAGACCCAGTACTTC
TRBJ2-1 . . TRBV29-1 CSVELVNYNEQFF TGCAGCGTTGAACTAGTCAACTACAATGAGCAGTTCTTC
TRBJ1-1 TRBD1 . TRBV25-1 CASSELQGREAFF TGTGCCAGCAGTGAATTACAGGGGAGGGAAGCTTTCTTT
TRBJ1-1 TRBD1 . TRBV6-6 CASSSTQGIRTEAFF TGTGCCAGCAGTTCGACACAGGGGATCCGTACTGAAGCTTTCTTT
TRBJ2-3 TRBD1 few TRBV6-4 CASKGDRYTDTQYF TGTGCCAGCAAAGGGGACAGATACACAGATACGCAGTATTTT
TRBJ2-1 . many TRBV7-8 CASSSGEFEQFF TGTGCCAGCAGCTCAGGGGAATTTGAGCAGTTCTTC
TRBJ1-1 . . TRBV10-3 CAISGVNTEAFF TGTGCCATCAGCGGGGTGAACACTGAAGCTTTCTTT
TRBJ2-3 . few TRBV5-1 CASSLIRGPTDTQYF TGCGCCAGCAGCTTGATAAGGGGACCCACAGATACGCAGTATTTT
TRBJ1-5 TRBD1 few TRBV5-6 CASSQGWDRNQPQHF TGTGCCAGCAGCCAGGGATGGGACAGAAATCAGCCCCAGCATTTT
TRBJ1-1 TRBD1 . TRBV6-2/TRBV6-3 CASNREETGKAFF TGTGCCAGCAACCGGGAGGAGACAGGGAAAGCTTTCTTT
TRBJ2-5 . few TRBV11-2 CASSFHVPPETQYF TGTGCCAGCAGCTTTCATGTTCCCCCGGAGACCCAGTACTTC
TRBJ1-1 TRBD1 . TRBV2 CASSEQGANTEAFF TGTGCCAGCAGTGAACAGGGGGCGAACACTGAAGCTTTCTTT
TRBJ1-1 TRBD1 . TRBV5-6 CASSLVGQGGRNTEAFF TGTGCCAGCAGCTTGGTCGGACAGGGAGGTAGGAACACTGAAGCTTTCTTT